Each of the 21 T cell receptor beta chains below was sequenced from the same sample in a study of blood T cells in healthy people across ages. Then a second PCR, running roughly 6 to 11 cycles, was carried out with a sample-barcoded 5' primer and a J-beta primer mix. TCRdb re-derived calls from the 5' RACE reads in MiXCR, one entry per CDR3 protein. This sample carries 550,000 to 750,000 distinct CDR3 sequences, around a fifth of them seen once, and the ten largest clones take roughly 3.4%. The sample comprised blood. These receptors were taken from a man in his sixties or seventies in good health.

As DNA, the CDR3 is TGTGCCAGCAGAGCCGAGTACTCCTACAATGAGCAGTTCTTC. This gives the protein CASRAEYSYNEQFF. This rearrangement joins TRBV6-1 to TRBJ2-1, with D hard to call. Germline CDR1 is MNHNS and CDR2 is SASEGT. The CDR3 loop spans 14 amino acids. V lost 6 bases and J lost 0, with 9 bases in between.

V gene TRBV6-1 combines with J gene TRBJ2-7; perhaps D is TRBD1 or TRBD2 (5 bases each). V was cut by 2 bases and J by 6 bases, with 11 bases left in between. The CDR3 totals 13 residues. Germline CDR1 is MNHNS and CDR2 is SASEGT. CDR3 bases: TGTGCCAGCAGTGAACAGGGAGCGGCCGAGCAGTACTTC. Protein sequence: CASSEQGAAEQYF.

This clonotype has more than one count but fewer than ten. At one end, the junction sequence differs from germline, possibly due to a read error. The chain recombines TRBV5-1 with TRBJ2-1; TRBD1 or TRBD2 may be the D gene (5 bases each). The J call may be wrong; the DNA end is better matched by TRBJ2-7. The CDR3 covers 13 residues. The germline gives CDR1 SGHRS, CDR2 YFSETQ. DNA of the CDR3: TGCGCCGGCAGCTCTGGGGGAGACTACGAGCAGTACTTC. Translation: CAGSSGGDYEQYF.

This chain joins TRBV6-1 and TRBJ2-5; D tentatively reads TRBD1 or TRBD2 (5 bases each). Germline V lookup: CDR1 MNHNS, CDR2 SASEGT. The CDR3 length is 13 residues. Trimming stripped 6 bases from V and 5 bases from J, with 13 bases between. DNA of the CDR3: TGTGCCAGCAGAGGGACCGCCGGTGAGACCCAGTACTTC. Translated: CASRGTAGETQYF.

The chain recombines TRBV29-1 with TRBJ1-1; no firm D call. The germline V and J ends were trimmed by 3 bases and 0 bases, with 8 bases remaining between them. Germline V gene lookup returns CDR1 SQVTM and CDR2 ANQGSEA. The CDR3 has 13 amino acids. Written as DNA, the CDR3 is TGCAGCGTTGACACGGCTCTGAACACTGAAGCTTTCTTT. Its protein is CSVDTALNTEAFF.

The chain is built from TRBV20-1 and TRBJ2-7, with 7 bases lining up with TRBD2. V lost 1 base and J lost 2; bases outside the gene matches: 8. Germline values: CDR1 DFQATT, CDR2 SNEGSKA (reference sequence). The CDR3 totals 15 residues. The CDR3 sequence is CSARAPLTSAYEQYF. As DNA, the CDR3 is TGCAGTGCTAGAGCGCCCCTCACTAGCGCCTACGAGCAGTACTTC.

This clonotype was picked up one time. The chain joins TRBV6-6 to TRBJ2-7; D is perhaps TRBD1 (6 bases). The DNA end lines up better with TRBJ2-1; the J call may be wrong. The CDR3 is 12 residues long. Per the germline V gene, CDR1 is MNHNY and CDR2 is SVGAGI (reference sequence). The CDR3 nucleotides are TGTGCCGGTTCAGGGGAGAACAATGAGCAGTTCTTC. Translation gives CAGSGENNEQFF.

At least ten counts were recorded for this clonotype. The chain joins TRBV29-1 to TRBJ2-3, with D perhaps TRBD2 (5 bases). The CDR3 has 12 amino acids. V was shortened by 7 bases and J by 7 bases, with 15 bases between the two germline ends. The V gene's germline CDR1 is SQVTM and CDR2 ANQGSEA. CDR3 region: CSALGSSHTQYF. CDR3 coding DNA: TGCAGCGCACTAGGGAGTTCCCATACGCAGTATTTT.

The table lists this clonotype with a few counts. The chain links TRBV3-1 to TRBJ1-2; 10 bases line up with TRBD1. J lost 4 bases, V lost 1 base, and 6 bases had no gene match. Per germline, CDR1 LGHDT and CDR2 YNNKEL (reference sequence). The CDR3 loop spans 16 amino acids. This CDR3 is CASSQGDRGHGYGYTF. CDR3 coding DNA: TGTGCCAGCAGCCAAGGGGACAGGGGCCATGGCTATGGCTACACCTTC.

This clonotype was observed a handful of times. The chain has TRBV29-1 and TRBJ2-3; possible D gene TRBD2, 5 bases. The CDR3 is 13 residues long. V lost 7 bases and J 2 bases, leaving 13 bases between the germline ends. Per the germline V gene, CDR1 is SQVTM and CDR2 is ANQGSEA. The CDR3 here is CSATSGFTDTQYF. The CDR3 nucleotides read TGCAGCGCGACGTCGGGATTCACAGATACGCAGTATTTT.

The table lists this clonotype with a few counts. The chain carries TRBV2 and TRBJ2-1, with 11 nucleotides matching TRBD2. This CDR3 has 15 residues. Losses at the gene ends were 6 bases for V and 3 bases for J; bases not matched to a gene: 4. CDR1 is SNHLY, CDR2 FYNNEI, per germline. CDR3 in amino acids: CASRAGLADYNEQFF. CDR3 sequence (DNA): TGTGCCAGCAGAGCGGGACTAGCGGACTACAATGAGCAGTTCTTC.

This clonotype appeared a few times. This rearrangement joins TRBV19 to TRBJ2-7; D is unresolved. V was clipped by 4 bases and J by 3 bases, with 13 bases between them. Germline V gene lookup returns CDR1 LNHDA and CDR2 SQIVND (reference sequence). The CDR3 runs 14 residues. The CDR3 protein is CASSTGAIFYEQYF. The CDR3 bases are TGTGCCAGTAGTACCGGAGCGATTTTCTACGAGCAGTACTTC.

This clonotype appeared a few times. The rearrangement joins TRBV10-3 to TRBJ2-5; D may be TRBD1 or TRBD2 (5 bases each). The J call may be faulty, since TRBJ2-7 better matches the DNA end. CDR1 is ENHRY and CDR2 is SYGVKD in the germline V gene. The length of the CDR3 is 13 residues. The CDR3 here is CAISGDVRDEQYF. The CDR3, as DNA: TGTGCCATCAGTGGGGACGTCCGGGACGAGCAGTACTTC.

The chain carries TRBV27 and TRBJ1-1; possible D gene TRBD1, 6 bases. The V and J ends lost 5 bases and 5 bases respectively, with 15 bases between them. Germline V gene data show CDR1 as MNHEY and CDR2 as SMNVEV (reference sequence). The CDR3 is made up of 14 amino acids. The CDR3 loop is CASSPRQARTEAFF. The CDR3 coding sequence is TGTGCCAGCAGTCCGCGACAGGCGAGAACTGAAGCTTTCTTT.

This clonotype was detected many times. This chain joins TRBV24-1 and TRBJ2-1, with 10 bases lining up with TRBD1. Germline trimming cut 2 bases from V and 4 bases from J; bases unmatched to any gene: 1. The germline V gene encodes CDR1 KGHDR and CDR2 SFDVKD. The CDR3 sequence is 15 residues long. The CDR3 coding sequence is TGTGCCACCAGTGATTGGGGACAGGGGTACAATGAGCAGTTCTTC. The encoded protein is CATSDWGQGYNEQFF.

Comments on this clonotype: Mismatch with germline at one junction end may stem from a read error. The V gene is TRBV29-1, the J gene TRBJ2-1; maybe TRBD2 (7 bases). Per the germline V gene, CDR1 is SQVTM and CDR2 is ANQGSEA. There are 13 residues in the CDR3. The chain's CDR3 is CSVRGGIYDEQFF. CDR3 in DNA: TGCAGCGTTAGGGGGGGGATCTACGATGAGCAGTTCTTC.

The CDR3 coding sequence is TGTGCCAGCAGCTTTGGGGCACACCCAAATGAAAAACTGTTTTTT. Protein: CASSFGAHPNEKLFF. The J gene is TRBJ1-4, the V gene TRBV5-6; D possibly corresponds to TRBD1 (5 bases). V lost 2 bases, J lost 5 bases, and 13 bases lay in between. Germline loops: CDR1 SGHDT, CDR2 YYEEEE. The CDR3 is 15 amino acids.

This sequence joins TRBV12-3 or TRBV12-4 and TRBJ1-5; D is uncertain. Trimming stripped 2 bases from V and 7 bases from J, with 12 bases between. This CDR3 contains 14 residues. CDR3 DNA sequence: TGTGCCAGCAGTTTAAATGGGGTGCGACAGCCCCAGCATTTT. Its translation: CASSLNGVRQPQHF.

In its sample, this clonotype was seen once. The chain employs TRBV5-1 and TRBJ2-5; 7 positions match TRBD2. Gene TRBJ2-7 matches the end of the DNA better, so the J call may be wrong. Germline lookup yields CDR1 SGHRS and CDR2 YFSETQ. The CDR3 spans 15 residues. CDR3 DNA: TGCGCCAGCAGCCCCGAGGGGCGGGAGTTCCACGAGCAGTACTTC. This codes for CASSPEGREFHEQYF.

This clonotype was recorded a few times. This rearrangement joins TRBV12-3 or TRBV12-4 to TRBJ1-1; 9 nucleotides line up with TRBD1. V lost 6 bases, J lost 4 bases, and 6 bases stayed unmatched. The CDR3 spans 14 residues. CDR3 DNA sequence: TGTGCCAGCAGGACAGGGGGAGGGGGCACTGAAGCTTTCTTT. This gives the protein CASRTGGGGTEAFF.

This clonotype showed up many times. The chain employs TRBV20-1 and TRBJ1-2; 8 bases match TRBD1. The CDR3 spans 13 residues. Germline CDR1 DFQATT, CDR2 SNEGSKA (reference sequence). After removal of 6 bases from V and 4 bases from J, the junction contained 7 bases not matched to a gene. This CDR3 is CSAPDRVSYGYTF. As DNA, the CDR3 is TGCAGTGCACCGGACAGGGTATCCTATGGCTACACCTTC.